These 3 T cell receptor beta chains share one sample of origin, sequenced in a study of cytomegalovirus exposure and HLA in healthy donors. The PCR made use of 60 Vbeta and 13 Jbeta primers. Here immunoSEQ multiplex PCR was the method, and the copy in TCRdb shows in-frame clones only, minus some. The table shows 150,000 to 200,000 clones, with 79% occurring only once. The sequencing sample was made of PBMCs. Every receptor here comes from a woman in her 50s in good health and CMV-seronegative.

This clone was seen a handful of times. This sequence joins TRBV5-1 and TRBJ1-4, with D maybe TRBD1 (5 bases). CDR3 length equals 15 residues. Germline V gene sequence: CDR1 SGHRS, CDR2 YFSETQ. V was shortened by 0 bases and J by 1 base, with 7 bases between the two germline ends. In nucleotides, the CDR3 is TGCGCCAGCAGCTTGGGTGACAGAACTAATGAAAAACTGTTTTTT. Its protein product is CASSLGDRTNEKLFF.

The J gene is TRBJ2-2, the V gene TRBV2, with a tentative D call TRBD1 (6 bases). This CDR3 region has 15 residues. Trimming took off 5 bases at V and 3 bases at J, with 13 bases between the two ends. The germline CDR1 and CDR2 sequences are SNHLY and FYNNEI. The CDR3 sequence is CASSSTGIYTGELFF. CDR3 DNA sequence: TGTGCCAGCAGTTCAACAGGGATCTACACCGGGGAGCTGTTTTTT.

This chain links TRBV5-1 with TRBJ2-7, with 12 bases matching TRBD1. The CDR3 is 15 residues long. The germline V gene has CDR1 SGHRS and CDR2 YFSETQ. The ends lost 5 bases at V and 5 bases at J; junction bases unmatched: 8. The CDR3 loop is CASSPTGQGAHEQYF. CDR3 nucleotide sequence: TGCGCCAGCAGTCCCACGGGACAGGGGGCCCACGAGCAGTACTTC. Filled out from reference TRBV5-1 and TRBJ2-7, the complete variable domain reads KAGVTQTPRYLIKTRGQQVTLSCSPISGHRSVSWYQQTPGQGLQFLFEYFSETQRNKGNFPGRFSGRQFSNSRSEMNVSTLELGDSALYLCASSPTGQGAHEQYFGPGTRLTVT.